The rows below give T cell receptor beta chains drawn from one sample of a study of blood T cell repertoires in COVID-19. TCRdb's copy holds only in-frame clones and misses some; the assay was immunoSEQ multiplex PCR. Of 52,000 or so clones listed, 78% were seen once; the top ten hold about 5.3%. The sample consisted of peripheral blood. The receptors come from a human donor in a cohort sampled during active COVID-19. CDR3s include the opening cysteine and the closing phenylalanine or tryptophan. Each record gives: clone size, J gene, CDR3 length, V gene, D gene, CDR3 protein, CDR3 DNA. D genes are given only for firm matches. Rows give clone size only sometimes, using once, few, many, or a class for an expanded clone.

abundance: NA
j_gene: TRBJ2-7
len: 14
v_gene: TRBV4-1
d_gene: NA
CDR3aa: CASSLQPANYEQYF
CDR3nt: TGCGCCAGCAGCCTACAACCCGCCAACTACGAGCAGTACTTC

abundance: NA
j_gene: TRBJ2-7
len: 14
v_gene: TRBV7-2
d_gene: TRBD2
CDR3aa: CASSLASSGYEQYF
CDR3nt: TGTGCCAGCAGCTTAGCGTCTAGCGGGTACGAGCAGTACTTC

abundance: NA
j_gene: TRBJ1-3
len: 16
v_gene: TRBV9
d_gene: NA
CDR3aa: CASSVQGTETGNTIYF
CDR3nt: TGTGCCAGCAGTGTCCAGGGCACCGAGACTGGAAACACCATATATTTT

abundance: NA
j_gene: TRBJ2-3
len: 16
v_gene: TRBV9
d_gene: TRBD2
CDR3aa: CASSVGASGVSDTQYF
CDR3nt: TGTGCCAGCAGCGTAGGGGCTAGCGGGGTCTCGGATACGCAGTATTTT

abundance: NA
j_gene: TRBJ2-7
len: 13
v_gene: TRBV19
d_gene: TRBD1
CDR3aa: CASAGQGTYEQYF
CDR3nt: TGTGCCAGCGCGGGACAGGGTACCTACGAGCAGTACTTC

abundance: few
j_gene: TRBJ2-3
len: 12
v_gene: TRBV7-9
d_gene: NA
CDR3aa: CASSPRSLDQYF
CDR3nt: TGTGCCAGCAGCCCCCGCTCGCTAGATCAGTATTTT

abundance: NA
j_gene: TRBJ1-4
len: 18
v_gene: TRBV14
d_gene: NA
CDR3aa: CASSQESEQVGTNEKLFF
CDR3nt: TGTGCCAGCAGCCAAGAATCAGAGCAGGTCGGCACTAATGAAAAACTGTTTTTT

abundance: NA
j_gene: TRBJ1-1
len: 16
v_gene: TRBV27
d_gene: NA
CDR3aa: CASSSLREGSNTEAFF
CDR3nt: TGTGCCAGCAGTTCACTTAGGGAGGGGTCGAACACTGAAGCTTTCTTT

abundance: NA
j_gene: TRBJ1-5
len: 13
v_gene: TRBV30
d_gene: NA
CDR3aa: CAWSVGGIQPQHF
CDR3nt: TGTGCCTGGAGTGTAGGAGGGATTCAGCCCCAGCATTTT

abundance: NA
j_gene: TRBJ1-3
len: 14
v_gene: TRBV5-4
d_gene: NA
CDR3aa: CASSRTSSGNTIYF
CDR3nt: TGTGCCAGCAGCCGCACGAGCTCTGGAAACACCATATATTTT

abundance: NA
j_gene: TRBJ2-6
len: 16
v_gene: TRBV19
d_gene: NA
CDR3aa: CASADSPSSGANVLTF
CDR3nt: TGTGCCAGTGCGGACTCCCCAAGCTCTGGGGCCAACGTCCTGACTTTC

abundance: NA
j_gene: TRBJ1-2
len: 15
v_gene: TRBV2
d_gene: NA
CDR3aa: CASRAEMTGWEGYTF
CDR3nt: TGTGCCAGCAGGGCTGAGATGACAGGATGGGAAGGCTACACCTTC

abundance: NA
j_gene: TRBJ2-7
len: 13
v_gene: TRBV12-3/TRBV12-4
d_gene: NA
CDR3aa: CASSLSSSYEQYF
CDR3nt: TGTGCCAGCAGTTTGTCTAGTTCCTACGAGCAGTACTTC

abundance: NA
j_gene: TRBJ1-6
len: 15
v_gene: TRBV7-9
d_gene: NA
CDR3aa: CASSTRDGNNSPLHF
CDR3nt: TGTGCCAGCAGCACGCGGGACGGAAATAATTCACCCCTCCACTTT

abundance: NA
j_gene: TRBJ2-7
len: 15
v_gene: TRBV7-8
d_gene: NA
CDR3aa: CASSPTRNGAYEQYF
CDR3nt: TGTGCCAGCAGCCCCACCAGGAACGGCGCCTACGAGCAGTACTTC

abundance: NA
j_gene: TRBJ1-2
len: 16
v_gene: TRBV21-1
d_gene: NA
CDR3aa: CASSKPVRQKNYGYTF
CDR3nt: TGTGCCAGCAGCAAACCAGTTCGACAAAAGAACTATGGCTACACCTTC

abundance: NA
j_gene: TRBJ2-7
len: 13
v_gene: TRBV28
d_gene: NA
CDR3aa: CASSFAHTYEQYF
CDR3nt: TGTGCCAGCAGTTTCGCCCACACCTACGAGCAGTACTTC

abundance: NA
j_gene: TRBJ1-2
len: 12
v_gene: TRBV5-6
d_gene: NA
CDR3aa: CASSLEGGGYTF
CDR3nt: TGTGCCAGCAGCTTGGAAGGGGGTGGCTACACCTTC

abundance: NA
j_gene: TRBJ2-2
len: 17
v_gene: TRBV6-2/TRBV6-3
d_gene: TRBD2
CDR3aa: CASSYLGLAGGTGELFF
CDR3nt: TGTGCCAGCAGTTACCTGGGACTAGCGGGAGGCACCGGGGAGCTGTTTTTT

abundance: NA
j_gene: TRBJ2-7
len: 16
v_gene: TRBV18
d_gene: NA
CDR3aa: CASSPTKSPGSGEQYF
CDR3nt: TGTGCCAGCTCACCAACAAAGTCTCCAGGGTCGGGCGAGCAGTACTTC

abundance: NA
j_gene: TRBJ2-1
len: 15
v_gene: TRBV12-5
d_gene: NA
CDR3aa: CASAPTRSSYNEQFF
CDR3nt: TGTGCTAGTGCTCCCACTAGGAGCTCCTACAATGAGCAGTTCTTC

abundance: NA
j_gene: TRBJ2-5
len: 15
v_gene: TRBV28
d_gene: TRBD2
CDR3aa: CASSGAGVGQETQYF
CDR3nt: TGTGCCAGCAGTGGAGCGGGGGTGGGCCAAGAGACCCAGTACTTC

abundance: NA
j_gene: TRBJ1-2
len: 16
v_gene: TRBV7-8
d_gene: TRBD1
CDR3aa: CASTTPGQGWGYGYTF
CDR3nt: TGTGCCAGCACAACGCCGGGACAGGGTTGGGGCTATGGCTACACCTTC

abundance: NA
j_gene: TRBJ2-6
len: 17
v_gene: TRBV25-1
d_gene: TRBD1
CDR3aa: CASSQAGGGSGANVLTF
CDR3nt: TGTGCCAGCAGTCAGGCAGGGGGCGGTTCTGGGGCCAACGTCCTGACTTTC

abundance: NA
j_gene: TRBJ1-1
len: 14
v_gene: TRBV7-8
d_gene: NA
CDR3aa: CASSFFTEGTEAFF
CDR3nt: TGTGCCAGCAGCTTCTTTACGGAGGGCACTGAAGCTTTCTTT

abundance: NA
j_gene: TRBJ1-3
len: 15
v_gene: TRBV7-9
d_gene: TRBD1
CDR3aa: CASSLQGATGNTIYF
CDR3nt: TGTGCCAGCAGCTTACAGGGGGCTACTGGAAACACCATATATTTT

abundance: few
j_gene: TRBJ1-5
len: 13
v_gene: TRBV28
d_gene: NA
CDR3aa: CASSLDSEQPQHF
CDR3nt: TGTGCCAGCAGTTTAGACTCGGAGCAGCCCCAGCATTTT

abundance: NA
j_gene: TRBJ2-2
len: 15
v_gene: TRBV5-1
d_gene: NA
CDR3aa: CASSPGTRNTGELFF
CDR3nt: TGCGCCAGCAGCCCCGGGACACGGAACACCGGGGAGCTGTTTTTT

abundance: NA
j_gene: TRBJ2-7
len: 18
v_gene: TRBV5-5
d_gene: NA
CDR3aa: CAPGGSWRYRSEAYEQYF
CDR3nt: TGTGCTCCCGGTGGGTCGTGGAGATACCGGAGCGAGGCCTACGAGCAGTACTTC

abundance: NA
j_gene: TRBJ2-7
len: 13
v_gene: TRBV11-3
d_gene: TRBD2
CDR3aa: CASSLSGGYEQYF
CDR3nt: TGTGCCAGCAGCCTTAGCGGGGGCTACGAGCAGTACTTC

abundance: NA
j_gene: TRBJ1-1
len: 15
v_gene: TRBV27
d_gene: TRBD1
CDR3aa: CASSPGWPGGTEAFF
CDR3nt: TGTGCCAGCAGTCCCGGCTGGCCAGGGGGGACTGAAGCTTTCTTT

abundance: NA
j_gene: TRBJ2-7
len: 15
v_gene: TRBV6-5
d_gene: TRBD1
CDR3aa: CASIDFQGELHEQYF
CDR3nt: TGTGCCAGCATCGATTTTCAGGGGGAACTCCACGAGCAGTACTTC

abundance: NA
j_gene: TRBJ1-3
len: 16
v_gene: TRBV5-5
d_gene: NA
CDR3aa: CASSFDPVSSGNTIYF
CDR3nt: TGTGCCAGCAGCTTTGATCCGGTGAGCTCTGGAAACACCATATATTTT

abundance: NA
j_gene: TRBJ1-4
len: 13
v_gene: TRBV29-1
d_gene: TRBD1
CDR3aa: CSGQQGATEKLFF
CDR3nt: TGCAGCGGACAACAGGGGGCAACTGAAAAACTGTTTTTT

abundance: NA
j_gene: TRBJ1-2
len: 12
v_gene: TRBV28
d_gene: TRBD1
CDR3aa: CASRTGGDGYTF
CDR3nt: TGTGCCAGCCGGACAGGGGGGGATGGCTACACCTTC

abundance: NA
j_gene: TRBJ2-7
len: 15
v_gene: TRBV5-1
d_gene: NA
CDR3aa: CASSYTGSTAYEQYF
CDR3nt: TGCGCCAGCAGCTACACGGGGTCAACCGCCTACGAGCAGTACTTC

abundance: NA
j_gene: TRBJ1-3
len: 13
v_gene: TRBV5-1
d_gene: NA
CDR3aa: CASSLAAGNTIYF
CDR3nt: TGCGCCAGCAGCTTGGCTGCGGGGAACACCATATATTTT

abundance: NA
j_gene: TRBJ2-7
len: 14
v_gene: TRBV10-1
d_gene: TRBD1
CDR3aa: CASRRTGGTYEQYF
CDR3nt: TGCGCCAGCAGGAGAACAGGGGGTACCTACGAGCAGTACTTC

abundance: NA
j_gene: TRBJ2-7
len: 15
v_gene: TRBV24-1
d_gene: TRBD1
CDR3aa: CATSEADREPYEQYF
CDR3nt: TGTGCCACCAGTGAAGCGGACAGGGAACCCTACGAGCAGTACTTC

abundance: NA
j_gene: TRBJ1-5
len: 14
v_gene: TRBV28
d_gene: NA
CDR3aa: CASRLMIGSQPQHF
CDR3nt: TGTGCCAGCAGGTTAATGATAGGGAGTCAGCCCCAGCATTTT

abundance: NA
j_gene: TRBJ1-1
len: 14
v_gene: TRBV5-6
d_gene: TRBD1
CDR3aa: CASSWGTGGFEAFF
CDR3nt: TGTGCCAGCAGCTGGGGGACAGGGGGTTTTGAAGCTTTCTTT

abundance: NA
j_gene: TRBJ2-2
len: 15
v_gene: TRBV30
d_gene: NA
CDR3aa: CAWVPWAGNTGELFF
CDR3nt: TGTGCCTGGGTTCCCTGGGCAGGAAACACCGGGGAGCTGTTTTTT

abundance: NA
j_gene: TRBJ1-4
len: 13
v_gene: TRBV7-9
d_gene: TRBD1
CDR3aa: CASSGRTGEKLFF
CDR3nt: TGTGCCAGCAGCGGGCGGACAGGCGAAAAACTGTTTTTT

abundance: NA
j_gene: TRBJ1-2
len: 15
v_gene: TRBV5-5
d_gene: TRBD1
CDR3aa: CASSLRLGQVGGYTF
CDR3nt: TGTGCCAGCAGCTTGCGCCTGGGACAGGTTGGTGGCTACACCTTC

abundance: NA
j_gene: TRBJ1-5
len: 15
v_gene: TRBV24-1
d_gene: TRBD1
CDR3aa: CATSNTGGDNQPQHF
CDR3nt: TGTGCCACCAGTAACACAGGGGGGGATAATCAGCCCCAGCATTTT

abundance: few
j_gene: TRBJ2-7
len: 14
v_gene: TRBV6-5
d_gene: NA
CDR3aa: CASSYWRQPYEQYF
CDR3nt: TGTGCCAGCAGTTACTGGCGACAGCCCTACGAGCAGTACTTC

abundance: NA
j_gene: TRBJ2-7
len: 15
v_gene: TRBV6-6
d_gene: TRBD2
CDR3aa: CASSYMVAGDYEQYF
CDR3nt: TGTGCCAGCAGTTACATGGTCGCGGGAGACTACGAGCAGTACTTC

abundance: NA
j_gene: TRBJ2-5
len: 14
v_gene: TRBV7-9
d_gene: TRBD1
CDR3aa: CASSFTGQRETQYF
CDR3nt: TGTGCCAGCAGCTTCACGGGACAGAGAGAGACCCAGTACTTC

abundance: NA
j_gene: TRBJ1-5
len: 16
v_gene: TRBV5-8
d_gene: NA
CDR3aa: CASSPRGGSSFQPQHF
CDR3nt: TGTGCCAGCAGCCCTAGGGGGGGATCGTCGTTTCAGCCCCAGCATTTT

abundance: once
j_gene: TRBJ2-7
len: 15
v_gene: TRBV30
d_gene: NA
CDR3aa: CAWTLEGQPPYEQYF
CDR3nt: TGTGCCTGGACTCTGGAGGGACAGCCCCCCTACGAGCAGTACTTC

abundance: once
j_gene: TRBJ2-7
len: 13
v_gene: TRBV5-6
d_gene: NA
CDR3aa: CASSPHPEGEQYF
CDR3nt: TGTGCCAGCAGCCCCCACCCGGAGGGGGAGCAGTACTTC

abundance: NA
j_gene: TRBJ2-7
len: 15
v_gene: TRBV7-9
d_gene: TRBD2
CDR3aa: CASSLVSGGVGEQYF
CDR3nt: TGTGCCAGCAGCTTAGTCTCGGGGGGAGTCGGGGAGCAGTACTTC

abundance: NA
j_gene: TRBJ2-7
len: 13
v_gene: TRBV28
d_gene: NA
CDR3aa: CASSLPDLYEQYF
CDR3nt: TGTGCCAGCAGTTTGCCGGACTTATACGAGCAGTACTTC

abundance: NA
j_gene: TRBJ2-7
len: 15
v_gene: TRBV6-5
d_gene: NA
CDR3aa: CASSYSGTRGDEQYF
CDR3nt: TGTGCCAGCAGTTACTCGGGGACGCGGGGAGACGAGCAGTACTTC

abundance: NA
j_gene: TRBJ2-2
len: 13
v_gene: TRBV29-1
d_gene: NA
CDR3aa: CSVRSGATGELFF
CDR3nt: TGCAGCGTCAGGTCAGGGGCCACCGGGGAGCTGTTTTTT